These T cell receptor beta chains were read from a single sample in a study of graft-versus-host responses after intestinal transplantation. Profiling relied on immunoSEQ multiplex PCR, and the TCRdb table lists in-frame clones only, not all of them. The repertoire includes some 15,000 clones, around 94% of them detected once, and 0.55% to 0.9% sits in the top ten. This sample comprised PBMCs, obtained 9 days after transplant. The receptors originated from a human patient who received an intestinal transplant, so some T cells may come from the graft donor. Both conserved end residues are part of each CDR3.

j_gene,v_gene,CDR3aa
TRBJ2-7,TRBV19,CASSMEGTVNYEQYF
TRBJ2-7,TRBV9,CASSAYPRTSEKYEQYF
TRBJ2-3,TRBV4-2,CASSQDGTTSDTQYF
TRBJ1-1,TRBV5-6,CASSLGSLTGYTEAFF
TRBJ2-1,TRBV7-8,CASSLSGTTAREQFF
TRBJ2-1,TRBV6-5,CASSPGTSSYNEQFF
TRBJ2-5,TRBV30,CAWHGTELLGETQYF
TRBJ2-7,TRBV30,CAWSVGYEQYF
TRBJ2-3,TRBV5-1,CASSLYGGSQADTQYF
TRBJ2-2,TRBV5-4,CASSYFGPANTGELFF
TRBJ2-1,TRBV2,CASGLEGVLGDEQFF
TRBJ2-1,TRBV6-5,CASSLRVSVNYNEQFF
TRBJ1-2,TRBV28,CASSHWGVNYGYTF
TRBJ2-1,TRBV11-1,CASSLAGTGVAGPGNEQFF
TRBJ2-7,TRBV6-6,CASLRSGGQTYEQYF
TRBJ1-5,TRBV28,CASKGGGEYSNQPQHF
TRBJ2-7,TRBV4-1,CASSQNRDLRQGYEQYF
TRBJ2-7,TRBV19,CASSIAPSGPSYEQYF
TRBJ1-4,TRBV9,CASSVEGIPNEKLFF
TRBJ1-1,TRBV19,CASTPGTVNTEAFF
TRBJ2-7,TRBV19,CATLAGQGGEQYF
TRBJ2-7,TRBV5-1,CASSLAGAVVYEQYF
TRBJ1-4,TRBV29-1,CSVANGGGMYEKLFF
TRBJ2-7,TRBV6-4,CASSDPTGTREEQYF
TRBJ2-1,TRBV4-1,CASSQGLAEQFF
TRBJ2-3,TRBV9,CASSVGRVWADTQYF
TRBJ1-5,TRBV2,CASSDWGSNQPQHF
TRBJ1-2,TRBV5-6,CASSLYADNRGYTF
TRBJ2-1,TRBV19,CASSLRLAYNNEQFF
TRBJ2-4,TRBV11-2,CASTLGWGDQNIQYF
TRBJ2-4,TRBV5-1,CASSLEGKNIQYF
TRBJ2-3,TRBV11-2,CASSTSGMTDTQYF